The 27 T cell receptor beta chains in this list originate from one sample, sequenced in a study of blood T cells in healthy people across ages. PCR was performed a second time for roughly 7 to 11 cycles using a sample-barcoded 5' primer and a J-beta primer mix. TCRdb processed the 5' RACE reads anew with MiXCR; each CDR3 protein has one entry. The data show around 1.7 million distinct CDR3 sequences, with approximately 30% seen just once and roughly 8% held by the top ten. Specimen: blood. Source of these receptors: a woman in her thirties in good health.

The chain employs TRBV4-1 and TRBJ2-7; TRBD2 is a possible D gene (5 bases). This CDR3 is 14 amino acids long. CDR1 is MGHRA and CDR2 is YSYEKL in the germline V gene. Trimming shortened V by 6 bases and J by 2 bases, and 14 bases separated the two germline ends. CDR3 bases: TGCGCCAGCAGTCCGTCCGGGGTGGCCTACGAGCAGTACTTC. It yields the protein CASSPSGVAYEQYF.

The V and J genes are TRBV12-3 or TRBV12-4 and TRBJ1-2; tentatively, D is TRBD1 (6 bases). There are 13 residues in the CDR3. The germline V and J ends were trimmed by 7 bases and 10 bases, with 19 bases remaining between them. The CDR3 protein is CASTMGAGGDYTF. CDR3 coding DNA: TGTGCCAGCACCATGGGGGCGGGGGGTGACTACACCTTC.

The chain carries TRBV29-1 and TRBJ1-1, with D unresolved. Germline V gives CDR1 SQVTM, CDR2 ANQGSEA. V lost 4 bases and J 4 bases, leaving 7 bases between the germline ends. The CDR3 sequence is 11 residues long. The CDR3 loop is CSVGTATEAFF. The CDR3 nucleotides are TGCAGCGTTGGGACCGCCACTGAAGCTTTCTTT.

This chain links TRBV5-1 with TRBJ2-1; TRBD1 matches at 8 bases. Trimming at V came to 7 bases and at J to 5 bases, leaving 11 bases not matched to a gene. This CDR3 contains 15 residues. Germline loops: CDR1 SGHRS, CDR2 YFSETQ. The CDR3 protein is CASQRTGNTNNEQFF. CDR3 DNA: TGCGCCAGCCAACGGACAGGGAATACGAACAATGAGCAGTTCTTC. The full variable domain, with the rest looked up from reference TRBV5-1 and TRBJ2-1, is KAGVTQTPRYLIKTRGQQVTLSCSPISGHRSVSWYQQTPGQGLQFLFEYFSETQRNKGNFPGRFSGRQFSNSRSEMNVSTLELGDSALYLCASQRTGNTNNEQFFGPGTRLTVL.

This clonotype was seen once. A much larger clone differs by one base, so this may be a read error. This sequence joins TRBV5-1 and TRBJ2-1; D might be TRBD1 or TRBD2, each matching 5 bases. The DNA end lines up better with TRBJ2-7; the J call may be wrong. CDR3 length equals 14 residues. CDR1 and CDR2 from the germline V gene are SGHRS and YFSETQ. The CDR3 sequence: CASSGGNSYNEQYF. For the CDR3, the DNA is TGCGCCAGCAGCGGGGGTAACTCCTACAATGAGCAGTACTTC.

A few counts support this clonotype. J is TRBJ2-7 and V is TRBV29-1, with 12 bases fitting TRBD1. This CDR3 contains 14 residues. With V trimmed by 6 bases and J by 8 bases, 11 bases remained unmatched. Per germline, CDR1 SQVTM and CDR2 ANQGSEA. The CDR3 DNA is TGCAGCGTCGAACATTCGGGACAGGGGGCCAAGCAGTACTTC. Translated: CSVEHSGQGAKQYF.

CDR3 amino acids: CASSSLGLGNEQFF. Here the CDR3 DNA reads TGTGCCAGCAGTTCCCTCGGACTTGGGAATGAGCAGTTCTTC. This chain links TRBV12-3 or TRBV12-4 with TRBJ2-1, with D possibly matching TRBD2 (5 bases). This CDR3 is built from 14 residues. V was trimmed by 4 bases and J by 7 bases, leaving 14 bases between them.

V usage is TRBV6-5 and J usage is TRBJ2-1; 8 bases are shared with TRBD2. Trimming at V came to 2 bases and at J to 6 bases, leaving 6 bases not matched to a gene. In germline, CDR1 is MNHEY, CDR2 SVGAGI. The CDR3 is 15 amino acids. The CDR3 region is CASSYGSSGPNEQFF. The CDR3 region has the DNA TGTGCCAGCAGTTACGGGTCTAGCGGGCCCAATGAGCAGTTCTTC.

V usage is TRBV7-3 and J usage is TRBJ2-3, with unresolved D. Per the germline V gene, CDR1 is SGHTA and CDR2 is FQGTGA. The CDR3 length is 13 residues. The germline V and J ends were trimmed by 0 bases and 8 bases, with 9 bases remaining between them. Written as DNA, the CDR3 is TGTGCCAGCAGCTTAACGCCGTTGGGTACGCAGTATTTT. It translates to CASSLTPLGTQYF. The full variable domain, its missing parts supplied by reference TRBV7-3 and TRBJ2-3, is GAGVSQTPSNKVTEKGKYVELRCDPISGHTALYWYRQSLGQGPEFLIYFQGTGAADDSGLPNDRFFAVRPEGSVSTLKIQRTERGDSAVYLCASSLTPLGTQYFGPGTRLTVL.

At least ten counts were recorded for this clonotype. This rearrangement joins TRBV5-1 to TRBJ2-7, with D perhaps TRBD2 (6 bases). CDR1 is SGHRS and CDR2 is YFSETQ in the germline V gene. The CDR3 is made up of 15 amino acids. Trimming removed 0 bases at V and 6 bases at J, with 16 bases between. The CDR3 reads CASSLGWGGRVEQYF. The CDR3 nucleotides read TGCGCCAGCAGCTTGGGCTGGGGAGGAAGAGTCGAGCAGTACTTC.

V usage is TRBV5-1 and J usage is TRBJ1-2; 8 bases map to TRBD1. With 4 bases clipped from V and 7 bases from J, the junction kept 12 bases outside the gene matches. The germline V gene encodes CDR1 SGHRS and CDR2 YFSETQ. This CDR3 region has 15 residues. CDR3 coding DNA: TGCGCCAGCAGCGGGCAGACAGGGGCCCTTCGTGGCTACACCTTC. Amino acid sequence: CASSGQTGALRGYTF.

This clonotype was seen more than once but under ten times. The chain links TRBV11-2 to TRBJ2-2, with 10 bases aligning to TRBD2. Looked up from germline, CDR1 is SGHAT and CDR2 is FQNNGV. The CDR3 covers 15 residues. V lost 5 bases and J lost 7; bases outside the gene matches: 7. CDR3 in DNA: TGTGCCAGCAGCCCGACTAGCGGGTTGGGCGGGGAGCTGTTTTTT. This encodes CASSPTSGLGGELFF.

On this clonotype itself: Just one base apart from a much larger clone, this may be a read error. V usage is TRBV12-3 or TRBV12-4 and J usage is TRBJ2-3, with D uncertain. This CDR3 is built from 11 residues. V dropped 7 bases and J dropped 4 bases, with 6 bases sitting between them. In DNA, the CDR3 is TGTGCCAGCACCAACGCAGATACGCAGTATTTT. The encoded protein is CASTNADTQYF.

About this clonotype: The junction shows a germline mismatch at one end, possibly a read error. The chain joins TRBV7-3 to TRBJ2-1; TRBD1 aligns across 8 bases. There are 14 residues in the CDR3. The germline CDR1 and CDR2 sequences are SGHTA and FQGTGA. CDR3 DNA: TGTACCAGCAGACCAGGACAGGGTGGGGATGAGCAGTTCTTC. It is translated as CTSRPGQGGDEQFF.

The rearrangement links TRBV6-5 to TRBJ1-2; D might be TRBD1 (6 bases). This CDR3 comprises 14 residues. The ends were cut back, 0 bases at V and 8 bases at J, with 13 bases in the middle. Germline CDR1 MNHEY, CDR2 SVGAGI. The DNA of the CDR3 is TGTGCCAGCAGTTACTCGACCGGGGGCGAGGGCTACACCTTC. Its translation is CASSYSTGGEGYTF.

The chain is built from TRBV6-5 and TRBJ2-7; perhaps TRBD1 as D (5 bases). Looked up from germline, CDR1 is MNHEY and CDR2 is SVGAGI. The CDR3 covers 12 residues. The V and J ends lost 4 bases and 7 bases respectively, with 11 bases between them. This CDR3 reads CASSWVGDEQYF. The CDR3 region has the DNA TGTGCCAGCAGTTGGGTAGGGGATGAGCAGTACTTC.

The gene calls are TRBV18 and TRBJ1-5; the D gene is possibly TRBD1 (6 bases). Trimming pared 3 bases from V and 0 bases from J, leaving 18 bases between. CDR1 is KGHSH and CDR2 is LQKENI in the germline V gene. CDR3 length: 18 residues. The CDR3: CASSPTGGGEYSNQPQHF. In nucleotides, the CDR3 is TGTGCCAGCTCACCCACTGGAGGGGGAGAATATAGCAATCAGCCCCAGCATTTT.

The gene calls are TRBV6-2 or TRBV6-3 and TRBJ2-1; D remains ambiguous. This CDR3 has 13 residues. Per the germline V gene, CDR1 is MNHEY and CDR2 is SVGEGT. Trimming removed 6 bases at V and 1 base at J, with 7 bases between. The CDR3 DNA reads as TGTGCCAGCAGGTGCAGTTCCTACAATGAGCAGTTCTTC. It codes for CASRCSSYNEQFF.

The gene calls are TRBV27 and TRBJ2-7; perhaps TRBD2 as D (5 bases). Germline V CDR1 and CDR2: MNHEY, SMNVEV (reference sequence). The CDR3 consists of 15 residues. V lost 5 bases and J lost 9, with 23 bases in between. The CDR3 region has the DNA TGTGCCAGCAGTAGCAACGCGGGCCCTCTACGATGGCAGTACTTC. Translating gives CASSSNAGPLRWQYF.

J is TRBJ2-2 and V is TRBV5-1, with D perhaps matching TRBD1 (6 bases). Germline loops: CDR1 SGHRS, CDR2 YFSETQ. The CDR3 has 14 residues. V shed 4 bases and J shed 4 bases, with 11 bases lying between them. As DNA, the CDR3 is TGCGCCAGCAGCGAGGGACAAATCACCGGGGAGCTGTTTTTT. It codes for CASSEGQITGELFF.

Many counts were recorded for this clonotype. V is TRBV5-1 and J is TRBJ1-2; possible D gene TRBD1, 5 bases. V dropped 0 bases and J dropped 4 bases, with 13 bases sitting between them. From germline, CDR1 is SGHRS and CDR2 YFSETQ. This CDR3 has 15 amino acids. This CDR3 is CASSLGGEPLYGYTF. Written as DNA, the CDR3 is TGCGCCAGCAGCTTGGGAGGGGAGCCCCTCTATGGCTACACCTTC.

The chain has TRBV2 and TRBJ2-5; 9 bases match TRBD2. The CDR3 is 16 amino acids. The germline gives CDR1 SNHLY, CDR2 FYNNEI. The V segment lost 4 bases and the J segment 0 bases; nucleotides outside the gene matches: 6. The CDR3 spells CASSASGARYQETQYF. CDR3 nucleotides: TGTGCCAGCAGTGCTAGCGGGGCCCGGTACCAAGAGACCCAGTACTTC.

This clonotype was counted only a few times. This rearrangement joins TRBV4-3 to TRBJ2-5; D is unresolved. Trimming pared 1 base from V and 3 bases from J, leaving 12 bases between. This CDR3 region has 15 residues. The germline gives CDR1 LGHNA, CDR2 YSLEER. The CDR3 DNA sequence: TGCGCCAGCAGCCAAGGGGTGGGAAGAGAAGAGACCCAGTACTTC. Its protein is CASSQGVGREETQYF.

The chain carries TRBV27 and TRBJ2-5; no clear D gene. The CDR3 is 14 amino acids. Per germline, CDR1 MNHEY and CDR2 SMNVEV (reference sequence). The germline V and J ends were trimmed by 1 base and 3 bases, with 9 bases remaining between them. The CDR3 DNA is TGTGCCAGCAGTTTATTATCGGCTAAAGAGACCCAGTACTTC. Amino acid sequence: CASSLLSAKETQYF.

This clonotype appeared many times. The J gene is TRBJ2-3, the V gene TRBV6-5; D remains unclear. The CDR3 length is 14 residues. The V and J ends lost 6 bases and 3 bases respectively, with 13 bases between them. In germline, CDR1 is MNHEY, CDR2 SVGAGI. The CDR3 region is CASSPTLRTDTQYF. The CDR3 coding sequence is TGTGCCAGCAGCCCGACCCTAAGGACAGATACGCAGTATTTT.

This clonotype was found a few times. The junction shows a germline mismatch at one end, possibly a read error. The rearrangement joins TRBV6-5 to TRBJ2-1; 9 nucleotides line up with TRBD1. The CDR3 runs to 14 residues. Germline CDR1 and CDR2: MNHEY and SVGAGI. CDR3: CASSGQGWHNGQFF. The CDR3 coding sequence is TGTGCCAGCAGTGGACAGGGGTGGCACAATGGGCAGTTCTTC.

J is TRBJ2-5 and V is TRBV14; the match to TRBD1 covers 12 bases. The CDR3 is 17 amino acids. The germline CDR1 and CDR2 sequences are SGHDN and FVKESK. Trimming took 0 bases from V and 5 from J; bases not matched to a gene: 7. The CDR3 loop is CASSQDPGQGARETQYF. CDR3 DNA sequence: TGTGCCAGCAGCCAAGATCCGGGACAGGGGGCTAGGGAGACCCAGTACTTC.